What follows are 31 T cell receptor beta chains derived from one specimen sequenced in a study of blood T cell repertoires in COVID-19. Assay used: immunoSEQ multiplex PCR; TCRdb lists only in-frame clones, some missing. The table includes about 150,000 clones, under 90% detected once. The sequencing input was PBMCs or T cells enriched from blood (not recorded which). The receptors were gathered from a man aged 45 to 65 who had recovered from COVID-19.

CDR3: CASSFRGGGSTDTQYF. The CDR3 nucleotides are TGTGCCAGCAGCTTCCGGGGCGGGGGGAGCACAGATACGCAGTATTTT. The genes are TRBV7-2 and TRBJ2-3; TRBD2 agrees at 8 bases. Per germline, CDR1 SGHTA and CDR2 FQGNSA. The CDR3 has 16 amino acids. The junction had 5 bases not matched to a gene; V was cut back by 3 bases and J by 0 bases.

This chain joins TRBV7-6 and TRBJ2-2; no clear D gene. The CDR3 length is 15 residues. The V end was cut by 1 base, the J end by 5 bases, with 11 bases between. Germline V gene lookup returns CDR1 SGHVS and CDR2 FNYEAQ. CDR3 loop: CASSLVGSGTGELFF. The DNA for the CDR3 is TGTGCCAGCAGCTTAGTCGGTTCCGGGACCGGGGAGCTGTTTTTT.

The chain couples TRBV5-6 to TRBJ1-5; 9 positions match TRBD1. The junction had 13 bases not matched to a gene; V was cut back by 2 bases and J by 7 bases. The germline gives CDR1 SGHDT, CDR2 YYEEEE. This CDR3 region has 17 residues. The CDR3 is CASSLSGTGHLWQPQHF. The CDR3 nucleotides read TGTGCCAGCAGCTTATCCGGGACAGGGCATTTGTGGCAGCCCCAGCATTTT.

The CDR3 reads CASTTPGGNSPLHF. CDR3 DNA: TGTGCCAGCACCACCCCAGGGGGTAATTCACCCCTCCACTTT. This chain connects TRBV7-9 to TRBJ1-6; 7 bases are a match to TRBD1. Germline trimming cut 7 bases from V and 6 bases from J; bases unmatched to any gene: 6. Germline CDR1 and CDR2: SEHNR and FQNEAQ (reference sequence). The CDR3 contains 14 residues.

The chain employs TRBV15 and TRBJ2-2; TRBD1 might be the D (6 bases). The germline V gene encodes CDR1 LNHNV and CDR2 YYDKDF (reference sequence). CDR3 size: 14 residues. V lost 5 bases to trimming and J lost 1 base, with 8 bases between them. The CDR3 is CATSWTENTGELFF. The CDR3 DNA sequence: TGTGCCACCAGCTGGACAGAGAACACCGGGGAGCTGTTTTTT. Variable domain in full (rest from reference TRBV15 and TRBJ2-2): DAMVIQNPRYQVTQFGKPVTLSCSQTLNHNVMYWYQQKSSQAPKLLFHYYDKDFNNEADTPDNFQSRRPNTSFCFLDIRSPGLGDTAMYLCATSWTENTGELFFGEGSRLTVL.

The chain uses TRBV30 and TRBJ2-1; a possible D gene is TRBD2 (5 bases). Looked up from germline, CDR1 is GTSNPN and CDR2 is SVGIG (reference sequence). The CDR3 is 13 residues long. Trimming shortened V by 0 bases and J by 8 bases, and 11 bases separated the two germline ends. In DNA, the CDR3 is TGTGCCTGGAGTGTGCCCCCCGGGGATGAGCAGTTCTTC. This translates into CAWSVPPGDEQFF.

This clone was found a few times. The chain couples TRBV6-2 or TRBV6-3 to TRBJ1-6; 8 bases are a match to TRBD1. The junction had 3 bases not matched to a gene; V was cut back by 2 bases and J by 9 bases. Germline loops: CDR1 MNHEY, CDR2 SVGEGT. The CDR3 totals 14 residues. The CDR3 loop reads CASSYGQGVSPLHF. The CDR3 DNA follows: TGTGCCAGCAGTTACGGACAGGGAGTTTCACCCCTCCACTTT.

In this sample, this clone turned up once. The V gene is TRBV2, the J gene TRBJ2-5; TRBD2 matches at 12 bases. V lost 5 bases and J lost 6; bases outside the gene matches: 13. Germline V gene lookup returns CDR1 SNHLY and CDR2 FYNNEI. The CDR3 length is 17 residues. In DNA form, the CDR3 reads TGTGCCAGCAGTCGTCCTAGCGGGGGGGCTGTCAGAAAGACCCAGTACTTC. The encoded protein is CASSRPSGGAVRKTQYF.

The chain combines TRBV4-2 with TRBJ2-1, with 9 positions matching TRBD2. Germline assignment: CDR1 LGHNA and CDR2 YNFKEQ. The junction had 6 bases not matched to a gene; V was cut back by 0 bases and J by 6 bases. The CDR3 runs to 16 residues. The CDR3: CASSQDPRGGLNEQFF. CDR3 sequence (DNA): TGTGCCAGCAGCCAAGACCCGCGGGGGGGCCTCAATGAGCAGTTCTTC.

V and J are TRBV7-9 and TRBJ1-1, with TRBD1 as a possible D gene (5 bases). V was cut by 5 bases and J by 9 bases, with 16 bases left in between. CDR1 and CDR2 (germline): SEHNR, FQNEAQ (reference sequence). The CDR3 totals 13 residues. The CDR3 spells CASSPGHSPKAFF. CDR3 nucleotide sequence: TGTGCCAGCAGCCCTGGACACTCCCCTAAAGCTTTCTTT.

V gene TRBV3-1 (or the pseudogene TRBV3-2) combines with J gene TRBJ2-1; 12 positions agree with TRBD2. Germline lookup yields CDR1 LGHDT and CDR2 YNNKEL (reference sequence). The CDR3 has 17 amino acids. J gave up 3 bases and V 4 bases, and 7 bases lay outside the gene matches. In nucleotides, the CDR3 is TGTGCCAGCAGCCGTTCTAGCGGGGGGGCACTCTACAATGAGCAGTTCTTC. It specifies CASSRSSGGALYNEQFF.

The chain uses TRBV14 and TRBJ2-1, with D possibly being TRBD2 (6 bases). The germline V gene encodes CDR1 SGHDN and CDR2 FVKESK. Trimming shortened V by 4 bases and J by 2 bases, and 18 bases separated the two germline ends. The length of the CDR3 is 17 residues. The CDR3 DNA follows: TGTGCCAGCAGCCCGCAAATCTGGCGGGAAGCCTACAATGAGCAGTTCTTC. Translation gives CASSPQIWREAYNEQFF.

This chain uses TRBV9 with TRBJ1-1; D is possibly TRBD1 (5 bases). Germline V gene data show CDR1 as SGDLS and CDR2 as YYNGEE. The CDR3 sequence is 16 residues long. V lost 3 bases and J 4 bases, leaving 19 bases between the germline ends. The CDR3 sequence: CASSAPGGGWGTEAFF. The CDR3 nucleotides read TGTGCCAGCAGCGCCCCCGGGGGGGGATGGGGCACTGAAGCTTTCTTT.

The chain combines TRBV4-3 with TRBJ1-2, with D maybe TRBD1 (6 bases). CDR1 is LGHNA and CDR2 is YSLEER in the germline V gene. This CDR3 region has 15 residues. The ends were cut back, 0 bases at V and 8 bases at J, with 16 bases in the middle. For the CDR3, the DNA is TGCGCCAGCAGCCAAGATCATGGCAGGGGTGGAGGCTACACCTTC. It yields the protein CASSQDHGRGGGYTF.

The chain uses TRBV19 and TRBJ2-5; D possibly corresponds to TRBD1 (5 bases). Trimming cost V 0 bases and J 4 bases, with 12 bases left between them. This CDR3 is built from 15 residues. Germline assignment: CDR1 LNHDA and CDR2 SQIVND (reference sequence). In DNA form, the CDR3 reads TGTGCCAGTAGTATAGAAGGGTACCAGGGAGAGACCCAGTACTTC. Encoded protein: CASSIEGYQGETQYF.

The chain is built from TRBV19 and TRBJ1-4, with TRBD1 identical over 11 bases. The CDR3 covers 15 residues. Germline assignment: CDR1 LNHDA and CDR2 SQIVND (reference sequence). After removal of 4 bases from V and 7 bases from J, the junction contained 5 bases not matched to a gene. The CDR3 protein is CASSKWTGGSEKLFF. The CDR3, as DNA: TGTGCCAGTAGTAAATGGACAGGGGGCAGTGAAAAACTGTTTTTT.

The rearrangement links TRBV19 to TRBJ1-5, with D unresolved. CDR1 is LNHDA and CDR2 is SQIVND in the germline V gene (reference sequence). The germline V and J ends were trimmed by 5 bases and 3 bases, with 8 bases remaining between them. This CDR3 has 13 residues. As DNA, the CDR3 is TGTGCCAGTAGTCGGGGATACAATCAGCCCCAGCATTTT. Protein: CASSRGYNQPQHF. The full variable domain, in which reference TRBV19 and TRBJ1-5 provide the parts outside the CDR3, is DGGITQSPKYLFRKEGQNVTLSCEQNLNHDAMYWYRQDPGQGLRLIYYSQIVNDFQKGDIAEGYSVSREKKESFPLTVTSAQKNPTAFYLCASSRGYNQPQHFGDGTRLSIL.

The J gene is TRBJ1-1, the V gene TRBV7-6; 8 positions match TRBD1. The length of the CDR3 is 15 residues. CDR1 and CDR2 (germline): SGHVS, FNYEAQ. After removal of 5 bases from V and 4 bases from J, the junction contained 9 bases not matched to a gene. For the CDR3, the DNA is TGTGCCAGCAGCCCAACTGGACAGGGCCGCACTGAAGCTTTCTTT. Amino acids: CASSPTGQGRTEAFF.

The rearrangement uses TRBV5-4 and TRBJ1-1, with 8 bases lining up with TRBD1. Per the germline V gene, CDR1 is SGHNT and CDR2 is YYREEE (reference sequence). The trim removed 3 bases at V and 5 bases at J, leaving 3 bases unmatched. The CDR3 is 13 amino acids. The CDR3 here is CASSSTGGTEAFF. CDR3 in DNA: TGTGCCAGCAGCTCTACAGGGGGGACTGAAGCTTTCTTT.

This clone was seen once. V usage is TRBV4-1 and J usage is TRBJ1-6, with D possibly matching TRBD1 (5 bases). CDR3 length: 16 amino acids. V was shortened by 2 bases and J by 6 bases, with 14 bases between the two germline ends. Per germline, CDR1 MGHRA and CDR2 YSYEKL. CDR3 sequence: CASSQLGRASNSPLHF. CDR3 DNA: TGCGCCAGCAGCCAATTGGGCAGGGCTAGTAATTCACCCCTCCACTTT.

The chain is built from TRBV7-6 and TRBJ2-1, with 13 bases that match TRBD2. The CDR3 spans 15 residues. V shed 5 bases and J 6 bases; nucleotides not matched to a gene: 4. Germline values: CDR1 SGHVS, CDR2 FNYEAQ. CDR3 in amino acids: CASSPGLAGRNEQFF. Here the CDR3 DNA reads TGTGCCAGCAGCCCGGGACTAGCGGGGCGCAATGAGCAGTTCTTC.

The rearrangement links TRBV5-1 to TRBJ2-1; TRBD2 aligns across 10 bases. CDR3 length: 15 amino acids. Germline V gene sequence: CDR1 SGHRS, CDR2 YFSETQ. The V gene end was trimmed by 3 bases and the J gene end by 4 bases; junction bases not matched to a gene: 4. The CDR3 protein is CASSSGLAAYNEQFF. The CDR3 DNA sequence: TGCGCCAGCAGCTCAGGACTAGCGGCTTACAATGAGCAGTTCTTC.

A single count supports this clone. As DNA, the CDR3 is TGTGCCAGCAGGGGACAGGATGTTTACAATGAGCAGTTCTTC. Translating gives CASRGQDVYNEQFF. The V and J genes are TRBV27 and TRBJ2-1; 8 bases match TRBD1. With 6 bases clipped from V and 4 bases from J, the junction kept 5 bases outside the gene matches. The CDR3 runs 14 residues. CDR1 MNHEY and CDR2 SMNVEV come from the germline V gene (reference sequence).

The chain recombines TRBV5-5 with TRBJ1-2; TRBD1 matches 8 bases. Trimming at V came to 0 bases and at J to 4 bases, leaving 5 bases not matched to a gene. The CDR3 contains 15 residues. The V gene's germline CDR1 is SGHKS and CDR2 YYEKEE (reference sequence). The CDR3 DNA sequence: TGTGCCAGCAGCTTGGCGACGGACAGGGCCTATGGCTACACCTTC. Encoded protein: CASSLATDRAYGYTF.

This rearrangement joins TRBV18 to TRBJ1-1; D may be TRBD1 (6 bases). The CDR3 sequence is 15 residues long. Deletions cut 1 base from V and 0 bases from J, with 9 bases between. CDR1 is KGHSH, CDR2 LQKENI, per germline. The CDR3 DNA reads as TGTGCCAGCTCACCACGGGGACACATGAACACTGAAGCTTTCTTT. It is translated as CASSPRGHMNTEAFF.

The chain uses TRBV15 and TRBJ1-5; 8 bases agree with TRBD1. The V and J ends lost 1 base and 6 bases, in that order; junction bases with no gene match: 5. Germline CDR1 and CDR2: LNHNV and YYDKDF (reference sequence). The CDR3 contains 15 residues. The CDR3 loop is CATSRGTGGTQPQHF. In DNA, the CDR3 is TGTGCCACCAGCAGAGGAACAGGGGGTACTCAGCCCCAGCATTTT. The full variable domain, its missing parts supplied by reference TRBV15 and TRBJ1-5, is DAMVIQNPRYQVTQFGKPVTLSCSQTLNHNVMYWYQQKSSQAPKLLFHYYDKDFNNEADTPDNFQSRRPNTSFCFLDIRSPGLGDTAMYLCATSRGTGGTQPQHFGDGTRLSIL.

The chain employs TRBV25-1 and TRBJ1-6; no clear D gene. Trimming removed 2 bases from V and 5 bases from J, with 7 bases in between. The CDR3 totals 14 residues. Germline CDR1 and CDR2: MGHDK and SYGVNS. DNA of the CDR3: TGTGCCAGCAGTGAAGGCCTCCATAATTCACCCCTCCACTTT. Translated, it gives CASSEGLHNSPLHF.

This chain connects TRBV7-2 to TRBJ2-7; TRBD1 matches at 8 bases. Germline trimming cut 5 bases from V and 4 bases from J; bases unmatched to any gene: 7. CDR3 length: 14 amino acids. Per the germline V gene, CDR1 is SGHTA and CDR2 is FQGNSA. CDR3 protein: CASSIGQGQYEQYF. Written as DNA, the CDR3 is TGTGCCAGCAGCATCGGACAGGGTCAATACGAGCAGTACTTC.

The chain recombines TRBV11-2 with TRBJ1-5; TRBD1 matches 10 bases. The CDR3 runs to 18 residues. J was trimmed by 6 bases and V by 2 bases; bases with no gene match: 13. Germline-derived CDR1 and CDR2 are SGHAT and FQNNGV. DNA for the CDR3: TGTGCCAGCAGCTTATTGTGGGACAGGGGACCCTTATGTCAGCCCCAGCATTTT. Its protein is CASSLLWDRGPLCQPQHF.

The V and J genes are TRBV27 and TRBJ2-3, with D maybe TRBD1 (5 bases). V was shortened by 1 base and J by 1 base, with 12 bases between the two germline ends. Germline loops: CDR1 MNHEY, CDR2 SMNVEV (reference sequence). This CDR3 spans 16 amino acids. CDR3 bases: TGTGCCAGCAGTTTATGGGGCAGGGCTGGCACAGATACGCAGTATTTT. Encoded protein: CASSLWGRAGTDTQYF.

J is TRBJ2-2 and V is TRBV18; D perhaps matches TRBD2 (5 bases). The V gene's germline CDR1 is KGHSH and CDR2 LQKENI. Trimming removed 4 bases from V and 4 bases from J, with 19 bases in between. The CDR3 is 17 amino acids. CDR3 nucleotide sequence: TGTGCCAGCTCACTCTCGGGGAAGATGATGCGCACCGGGGAGCTGTTTTTT. Translation gives CASSLSGKMMRTGELFF.